This T cell receptor (beta chain) derives from a study of shared clonotypes between healthy human individuals. The assay was immunoSEQ multiplex PCR, and TCRdb's table has in-frame clones only and misses some. The table shows 2 million to 3 million clones, with under 95% occurring only once. A remark on this clone: Its target is unknown.

The length of the CDR3 is 16 residues. The V gene end was trimmed by 0 bases and the J gene end by 1 base; junction bases not matched to a gene: 5. Germline-derived CDR1 and CDR2 are WNHNN and SYGVQD (reference sequence). Regarding the study as a whole: Between a handful of donors, naive CD4 clonotypes were shared at a level of around 4.9%. Non-shared clonotypes showed lower generation probabilities than clonotypes common to all four donors.

This rearrangement joins TRBV10-1 to TRBJ1-1, with 7 bases aligning to TRBD1. Sequencing was carried out using naive CD4+ T cells from PBMCs. Subset denoted: CD45RA+ positively selected. The receptor comes from a young man in good health. Some clones in this sample may be carry-over from other donors' samples. The CDR3 is CASSESRGQPNTEAFF. CDR3 in DNA: TGCGCCAGCAGTGAGTCTAGGGGACAGCCGAACACTGAAGCTTTCTTT.